These 9 T cell receptor beta chains were all obtained from the same sample, sequenced in a study of somatic mutations in cytotoxic T cells in rheumatoid arthritis. Assay: immunoSEQ multiplex PCR; the TCRdb copy retains only in-frame clones and omits some. The data hold 15,000 or so clones, with roughly 78% observed a single time. The sequenced material came from CD8+ T cells sorted from blood. These receptors were taken from a woman aged 45-65 years with rheumatoid arthritis.

This chain uses TRBV27 with TRBJ1-1; TRBD1 agrees at 7 bases. CDR3 size: 15 residues. The germline CDR1 and CDR2 sequences are MNHEY and SMNVEV (reference sequence). The J segment lost 1 base and the V segment lost 0 bases, leaving 2 bases of the junction unmatched. CDR3 nucleotides: TGTGCCAGCAGTTTATCGAGGACAGGGAACACTGAAGCTTTCTTT. This encodes CASSLSRTGNTEAFF.

The chain links TRBV28 to TRBJ2-1; tentatively, D is TRBD1 (5 bases). Germline loops: CDR1 MDHEN, CDR2 SYDVKM. The V end lost 6 bases, the J end lost 0 bases, and 12 bases lay between the germline ends. The CDR3 is made up of 15 amino acids. The CDR3: CASSNRQSSYNEQFF. CDR3 nucleotides: TGTGCCAGCAGCAATCGACAGAGCTCCTACAATGAGCAGTTCTTC.

The J gene is TRBJ2-3, the V gene TRBV18; the match to TRBD1 covers 9 bases. The CDR3 spans 17 residues. The trim removed 5 bases at V and 2 bases at J, leaving 11 bases unmatched. Germline CDR1 and CDR2: KGHSH and LQKENI. The chain's CDR3 is CASSKALWTGATDTQYF. The CDR3 DNA reads TGTGCCAGCTCAAAGGCCCTCTGGACAGGGGCCACAGATACGCAGTATTTT.

This clone was detected a few times. This chain uses TRBV5-1 with TRBJ2-7, with unresolved D. Germline V gene sequence: CDR1 SGHRS, CDR2 YFSETQ. Trimming removed 5 bases from V and 6 bases from J, with 18 bases in between. The CDR3 covers 14 residues. CDR3 bases: TGCGCCAGCAGTCCTGCTAAGGTCTCGGGCGAGCAGTACTTC. Its translation is CASSPAKVSGEQYF.

The gene calls are TRBV10-3 and TRBJ1-2; 9 bases line up with TRBD1. V dropped 11 bases and J dropped 0; count of bases not matched to a gene: 10. The germline CDR1 and CDR2 sequences are ENHRY and SYGVKD. There are 15 residues in the CDR3. CDR3 in amino acids: CAALDRGNANYGYTF. CDR3 DNA: TGTGCCGCTTTAGACAGGGGGAATGCTAACTATGGCTACACCTTC.

V usage is TRBV7-2 and J usage is TRBJ1-2; D gene ambiguous. Per the germline V gene, CDR1 is SGHTA and CDR2 is FQGNSA. The CDR3 sequence is 17 residues long. V shed 1 base and J shed 0 bases, with 15 bases lying between them. As DNA, the CDR3 is TGTGCCAGCAGCTTAGGGATAGGCAGGTACACTAACTATGGCTACACCTTC. Residues: CASSLGIGRYTNYGYTF.

The V and J genes are TRBV4-2 and TRBJ2-7; D not certain. V shed 4 bases and J shed 5 bases, with 6 bases lying between them. From germline, CDR1 is LGHNA and CDR2 YNFKEQ. This CDR3 spans 11 amino acids. CDR3 in amino acids: CASSPGDEQYF. The CDR3, as DNA: TGTGCCAGCAGCCCAGGAGACGAGCAGTACTTC.

This chain connects TRBV10-2 to TRBJ1-1; unclear D gene. The CDR3 consists of 12 residues. Germline CDR1 is WSHSY and CDR2 is SAAADI. Trimming took off 4 bases at V and 6 bases at J, with 9 bases between the two ends. Here the CDR3 DNA reads TGCGCCAGCAGTGGGACGCGGGCTGAAGCTTTCTTT. Its protein is CASSGTRAEAFF.

The DNA for the CDR3 is TGTGCCAGCAGCCAAGAAAGAGGGGTGGCCGAGCAGTACTTC. It specifies CASSQERGVAEQYF. The rearrangement joins TRBV4-2 to TRBJ2-7, with D possibly called TRBD1 or TRBD2 (5 bases each). Deletions cut 0 bases from V and 6 bases from J, with 12 bases between. The CDR3 is made up of 14 amino acids. Germline V CDR1 and CDR2: LGHNA, YNFKEQ.